The 5 T cell receptor beta chains below come from one sample, sequenced in a study of response to subunit inactivated influenza vaccine. One entry per CDR3 protein results from TCRdb running MiXCR on the RT-PCR reads. The sample contains more than 400,000 distinct CDR3 sequences, approximately 11% of which appear only once. The sequencing used PBMCs from blood, collected 35 to 45 days after vaccination. The receptors stem from a man aged 45-60 years who received an inactivated influenza vaccine.

This clonotype has more than one count but fewer than ten. V and J are TRBV11-2 and TRBJ2-5; D gene unclear. The CDR3 sequence is 15 residues long. The germline gives CDR1 SGHAT, CDR2 FQNNGV. V shed 1 base and J shed 7 bases, with 16 bases lying between them. CDR3 amino acids: CASSLVYRAPGTQYF. The CDR3 nucleotides are TGTGCCAGCAGCTTAGTCTACAGAGCACCAGGGACCCAGTACTTC.

This clonotype was counted between two and nine times. The chain joins TRBV6-2 or TRBV6-3 to TRBJ2-7, with 10 bases matching TRBD1. The CDR3 sequence is 18 residues long. V lost 0 bases to trimming and J lost 5 bases; unmatched junction nucleotides: 13. CDR1 is MNHEY, CDR2 SVGEGT, per germline. The CDR3 DNA is TGTGCCAGCAGTTACTCGATAAGACAGGGGGCACATCGTGACGAGCAGTACTTC. Residues: CASSYSIRQGAHRDEQYF.

The CDR3 DNA sequence: TGTGCCACCAGCGAGCGGGGGGGCCGACGCGGGGAGCTGTTTTTT. Amino acids: CATSERGGRRGELFF. The V gene is TRBV24-1, the J gene TRBJ2-2, with 10 bases fitting TRBD2. Trimming cost V 7 bases and J 7 bases; bases outside gene matches: 8. Germline CDR1 is KGHDR and CDR2 is SFDVKD. This CDR3 is built from 15 residues.

This rearrangement joins TRBV27 to TRBJ2-3, with D possibly being TRBD1 (5 bases). This CDR3 comprises 17 residues. V lost 2 bases and J lost 3, with 18 bases in between. Germline V gene data show CDR1 as MNHEY and CDR2 as SMNVEV (reference sequence). DNA for the CDR3: TGTGCCAGCAGTTTAAGGGGCCCTTCCTTATTTACAGATACGCAGTATTTT. This sequence encodes CASSLRGPSLFTDTQYF.

This clonotype was counted at least ten times. CDR3 bases: TGCAGTGCTAGAGTTTCCGGGACAGGGGAGGGCTACACCTTC. This sequence encodes CSARVSGTGEGYTF. The J gene is TRBJ1-2, the V gene TRBV20-1; 10 bases fit TRBD1. V was pared by 1 base and J by 8 bases, with 7 bases of the junction left unmatched. From germline, CDR1 is DFQATT and CDR2 SNEGSKA (reference sequence). The CDR3 length is 14 residues.